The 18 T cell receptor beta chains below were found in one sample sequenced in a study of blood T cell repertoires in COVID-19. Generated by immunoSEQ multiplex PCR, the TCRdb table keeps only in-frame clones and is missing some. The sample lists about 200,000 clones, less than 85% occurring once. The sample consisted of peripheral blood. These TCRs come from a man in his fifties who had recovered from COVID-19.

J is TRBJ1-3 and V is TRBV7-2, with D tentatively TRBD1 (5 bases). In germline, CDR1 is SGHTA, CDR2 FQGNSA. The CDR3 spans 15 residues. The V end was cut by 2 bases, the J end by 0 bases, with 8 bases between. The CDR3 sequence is CASSLSGISGNTIYF. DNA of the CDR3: TGTGCCAGCAGCTTATCAGGGATCTCTGGAAACACCATATATTTT.

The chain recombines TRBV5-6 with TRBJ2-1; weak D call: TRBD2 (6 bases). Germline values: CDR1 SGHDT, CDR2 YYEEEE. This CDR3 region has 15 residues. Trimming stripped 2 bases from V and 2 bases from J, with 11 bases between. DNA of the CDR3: TGTGCCAGCAGCTTAATACTAGCAACCTACAATGAGCAGTTCTTC. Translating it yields CASSLILATYNEQFF. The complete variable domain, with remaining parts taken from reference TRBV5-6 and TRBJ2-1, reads DAGVTQSPTHLIKTRGQQVTLRCSPKSGHDTVSWYQQALGQGPQFIFQYYEEEERQRGNFPDRFSGHQFPNYSSELNVNALLLGDSALYLCASSLILATYNEQFFGPGTRLTVL.

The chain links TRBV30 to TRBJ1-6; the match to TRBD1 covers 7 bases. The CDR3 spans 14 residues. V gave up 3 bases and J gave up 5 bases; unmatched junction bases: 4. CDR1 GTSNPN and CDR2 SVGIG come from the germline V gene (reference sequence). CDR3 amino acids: CAWSGDSHNSPLHF. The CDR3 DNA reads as TGTGCCTGGAGCGGGGACAGCCATAATTCACCCCTCCACTTT.

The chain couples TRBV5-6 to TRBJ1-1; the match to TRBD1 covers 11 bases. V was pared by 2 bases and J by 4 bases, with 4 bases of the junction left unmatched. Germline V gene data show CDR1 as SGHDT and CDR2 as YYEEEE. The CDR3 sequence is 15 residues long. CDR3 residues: CASSFGTGGGTEAFF. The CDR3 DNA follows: TGTGCCAGCAGCTTCGGGACAGGGGGAGGCACTGAAGCTTTCTTT.

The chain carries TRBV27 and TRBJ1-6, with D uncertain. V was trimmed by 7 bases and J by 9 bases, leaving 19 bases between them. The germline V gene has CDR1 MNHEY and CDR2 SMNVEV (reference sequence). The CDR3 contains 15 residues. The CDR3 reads CASTPGEGIASPLHF. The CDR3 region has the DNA TGTGCCAGCACCCCGGGAGAAGGGATCGCTTCACCCCTCCACTTT.

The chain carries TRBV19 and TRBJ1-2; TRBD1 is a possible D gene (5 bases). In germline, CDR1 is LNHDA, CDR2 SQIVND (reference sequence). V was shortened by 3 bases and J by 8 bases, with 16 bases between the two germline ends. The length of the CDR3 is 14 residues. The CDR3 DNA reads TGTGCCAGTAGTATTACAGGTCCGGGCCGGGGCTACACCTTC. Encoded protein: CASSITGPGRGYTF.

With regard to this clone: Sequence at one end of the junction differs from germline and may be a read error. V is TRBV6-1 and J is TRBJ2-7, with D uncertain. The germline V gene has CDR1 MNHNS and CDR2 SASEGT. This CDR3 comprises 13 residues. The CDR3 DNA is TGTGCCAGCAGTGAAGCCCTGCGAACCCTAATCCCATTC. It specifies CASSEALRTLIPF.

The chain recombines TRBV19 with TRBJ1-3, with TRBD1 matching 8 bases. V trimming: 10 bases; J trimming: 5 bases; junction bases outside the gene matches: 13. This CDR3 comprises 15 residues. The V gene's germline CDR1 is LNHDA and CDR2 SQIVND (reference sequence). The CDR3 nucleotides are TGTGCCACAGGAGGACAGGGTCGCCTTAGAAACACCATATATTTT. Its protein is CATGGQGRLRNTIYF.

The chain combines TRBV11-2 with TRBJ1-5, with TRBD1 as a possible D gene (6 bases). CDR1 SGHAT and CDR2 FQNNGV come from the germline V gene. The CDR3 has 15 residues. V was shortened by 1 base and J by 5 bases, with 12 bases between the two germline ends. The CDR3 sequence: CASSLGGGLDQPQHF. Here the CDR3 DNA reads TGTGCCAGCAGCTTAGGGGGGGGGCTCGATCAGCCCCAGCATTTT. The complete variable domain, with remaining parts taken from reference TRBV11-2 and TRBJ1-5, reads EAGVAQSPRYKIIEKRQSVAFWCNPISGHATLYWYQQILGQGPKLLIQFQNNGVVDDSQLPKDRFSAERLKGVDSTLKIQPAKLEDSAVYLCASSLGGGLDQPQHFGDGTRLSIL.

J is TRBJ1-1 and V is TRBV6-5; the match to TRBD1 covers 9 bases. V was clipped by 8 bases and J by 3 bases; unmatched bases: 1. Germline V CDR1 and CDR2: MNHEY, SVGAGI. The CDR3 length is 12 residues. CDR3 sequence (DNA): TGTGCCAGCGGGGACAGGGACACTGAAGCTTTCTTT. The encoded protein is CASGDRDTEAFF.

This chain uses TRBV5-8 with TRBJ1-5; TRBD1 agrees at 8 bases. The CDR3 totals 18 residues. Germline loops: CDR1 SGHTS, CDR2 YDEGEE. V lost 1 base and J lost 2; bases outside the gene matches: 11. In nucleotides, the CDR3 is TGTGCCAGCAGCTTGTACGCAGGGGGCGAGTTGGGCAATCAGCCCCAGCATTTT. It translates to CASSLYAGGELGNQPQHF.

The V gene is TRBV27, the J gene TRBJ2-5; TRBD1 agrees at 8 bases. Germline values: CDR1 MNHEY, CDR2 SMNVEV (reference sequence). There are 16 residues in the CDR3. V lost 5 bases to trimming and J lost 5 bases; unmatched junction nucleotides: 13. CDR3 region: CASSVGITGGSETQYF. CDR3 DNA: TGTGCCAGCAGTGTCGGGATCACAGGGGGTAGTGAGACCCAGTACTTC.

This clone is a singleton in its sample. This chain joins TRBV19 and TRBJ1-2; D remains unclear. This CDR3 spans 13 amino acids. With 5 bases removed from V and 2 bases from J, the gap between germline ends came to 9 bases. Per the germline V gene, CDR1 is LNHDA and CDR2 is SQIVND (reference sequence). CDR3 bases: TGTGCCAGTAGTCTAGGTCGGAACTATGGCTACACCTTC. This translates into CASSLGRNYGYTF.

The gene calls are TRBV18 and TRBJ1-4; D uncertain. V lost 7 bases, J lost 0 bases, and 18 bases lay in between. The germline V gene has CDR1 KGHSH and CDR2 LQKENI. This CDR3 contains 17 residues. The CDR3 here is CASCENVGSATNEKLFF. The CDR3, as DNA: TGTGCCAGCTGCGAAAACGTTGGGAGTGCAACTAATGAAAAACTGTTTTTT.

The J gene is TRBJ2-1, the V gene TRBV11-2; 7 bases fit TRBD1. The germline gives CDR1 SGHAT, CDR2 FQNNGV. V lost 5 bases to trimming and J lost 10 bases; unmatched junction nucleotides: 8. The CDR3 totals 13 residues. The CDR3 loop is CASSLDRAGEQFF. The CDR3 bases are TGTGCCAGCAGCCTCGACAGGGCCGGAGAGCAGTTCTTC.

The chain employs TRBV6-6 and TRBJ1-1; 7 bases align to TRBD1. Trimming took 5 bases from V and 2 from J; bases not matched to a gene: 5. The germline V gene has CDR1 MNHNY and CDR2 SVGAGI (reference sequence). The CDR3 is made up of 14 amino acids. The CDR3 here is CASSRDSVNTEAFF. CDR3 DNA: TGTGCCAGCAGTCGGGACAGTGTAAACACTGAAGCTTTCTTT.

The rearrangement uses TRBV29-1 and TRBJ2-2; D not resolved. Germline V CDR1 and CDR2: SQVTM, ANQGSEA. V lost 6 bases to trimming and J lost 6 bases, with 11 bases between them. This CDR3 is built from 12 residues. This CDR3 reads CSVVSDSGELFF. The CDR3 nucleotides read TGCAGCGTGGTTTCAGATTCCGGGGAGCTGTTTTTT.

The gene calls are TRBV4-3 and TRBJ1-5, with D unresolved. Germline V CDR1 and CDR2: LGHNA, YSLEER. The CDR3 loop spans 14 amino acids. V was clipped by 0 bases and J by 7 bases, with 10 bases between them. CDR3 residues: CASSQDRENQPQHF. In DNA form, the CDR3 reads TGCGCCAGCAGCCAAGATCGCGAAAACCAGCCCCAGCATTTT.